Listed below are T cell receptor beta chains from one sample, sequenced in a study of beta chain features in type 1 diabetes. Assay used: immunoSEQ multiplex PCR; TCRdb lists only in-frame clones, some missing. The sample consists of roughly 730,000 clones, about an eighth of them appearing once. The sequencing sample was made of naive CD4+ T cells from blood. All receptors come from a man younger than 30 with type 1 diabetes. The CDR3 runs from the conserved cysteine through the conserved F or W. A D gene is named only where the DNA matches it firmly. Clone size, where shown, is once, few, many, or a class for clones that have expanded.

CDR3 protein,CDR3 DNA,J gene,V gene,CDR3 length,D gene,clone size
CASSVGTGGPYEQYF,TGTGCCAGCAGCGTCGGGACAGGGGGTCCCTACGAGCAGTACTTC,TRBJ2-7,TRBV7-9,15,TRBD1,few
CAWSVLTTPNTEAFF,TGTGCCTGGAGTGTTTTGACTACTCCGAACACTGAAGCTTTCTTT,TRBJ1-1,TRBV30,15,NA,few
CASSLGGPSRETQYF,TGTGCCAGCAGCTTAGGGGGTCCTTCGCGGGAGACCCAGTACTTC,TRBJ2-5,TRBV7-6,15,NA,NA
CASSFRTGMGETQYF,TGTGCCAGCAGCTTTCGGACAGGGATGGGAGAGACCCAGTACTTC,TRBJ2-5,TRBV7-3,15,TRBD1,NA
CASSLGTGDTEAFF,TGCGCCAGCAGCTTAGGGACAGGGGACACTGAAGCTTTCTTT,TRBJ1-1,TRBV5-1,14,TRBD1,few
CASSRQAINYGYTF,TGCGCCAGCAGCCGACAGGCTATTAACTATGGCTACACCTTC,TRBJ1-2,TRBV4-1,14,NA,NA
CSARDPGGYTF,TGCAGTGCTAGGGACCCGGGCGGCTACACCTTC,TRBJ1-2,TRBV20-1,11,NA,few
CSFRTGSEKLFF,TGCAGCTTTAGGACAGGTTCGGAAAAACTGTTTTTT,TRBJ1-4,TRBV29-1,12,TRBD1,NA
CASSHLSPGGYGYTF,TGCGCCAGCAGCCACCTCTCCCCGGGGGGCTATGGCTACACCTTC,TRBJ1-2,TRBV4-1,15,NA,NA
CASSFTQGREKLFF,TGTGCCAGCAGCTTTACTCAGGGTCGAGAAAAACTGTTTTTT,TRBJ1-4,TRBV7-8,14,NA,NA
CASNSKGASYGYTF,TGTGCCAGCAATTCCAAGGGGGCCAGCTATGGCTACACCTTC,TRBJ1-2,TRBV25-1,14,TRBD1,NA
CASSFAGGADTQYF,TGTGCCAGCAGTTTTGCAGGGGGCGCAGATACGCAGTATTTT,TRBJ2-3,TRBV28,14,TRBD1,few
CASSFSEDTGTGELFF,TGTGCCAGCTCATTCAGCGAGGACACGGGCACCGGGGAGCTGTTTTTT,TRBJ2-2,TRBV18,16,NA,NA
CASSQYTPRDRIVSPLHF,TGTGCCAGCAGCCAATATACTCCCCGGGACAGAATAGTTTCACCCCTCCACTTT,TRBJ1-6,TRBV4-2,18,TRBD1,NA
CASSVRVGEYEQYF,TGTGCCAGCAGCGTACGAGTAGGAGAGTACGAGCAGTACTTC,TRBJ2-7,TRBV9,14,NA,NA
CAWTWDGFSGNTIYF,TGTGCCTGGACCTGGGACGGGTTTTCTGGAAACACCATATATTTT,TRBJ1-3,TRBV30,15,NA,few
CASSPSDGSYNEQFF,TGTGCCAGCTCACCAAGCGACGGGTCCTACAATGAGCAGTTCTTC,TRBJ2-1,TRBV18,15,NA,few
CSGSYNEQFF,TGCAGCGGCTCCTACAATGAGCAGTTCTTC,TRBJ2-1,TRBV29-1,10,NA,NA
CASSPGGGSATGELFF,TGTGCCAGCAGCCCAGGGGGTGGCTCCGCTACCGGGGAGCTGTTTTTT,TRBJ2-2,TRBV7-9,16,TRBD1,few
CASSSRDRDYNEQFF,TGTGCCAGTAGTAGTCGGGACAGGGACTACAATGAGCAGTTCTTC,TRBJ2-1,TRBV19,15,TRBD1,few
CASSTETGANYGYTF,TGTGCCAGTAGTACTGAGACTGGAGCTAACTATGGCTACACCTTC,TRBJ1-2,TRBV19,15,NA,NA
CSARHSYEQYF,TGCAGTGCTAGGCACTCCTACGAGCAGTACTTC,TRBJ2-7,TRBV20-1,11,NA,NA
CAWAEGGYQPQHF,TGTGCCTGGGCCGAGGGGGGCTATCAGCCCCAGCATTTT,TRBJ1-5,TRBV30,13,NA,NA
CSVGQSRTEPQHF,TGCAGCGTCGGACAGTCCCGCACGGAGCCCCAGCATTTT,TRBJ1-5,TRBV29-1,13,NA,few
CASSRGENNSPLHF,TGTGCCAGCAGTCGGGGAGAAAATAATTCACCCCTCCACTTT,TRBJ1-6,TRBV9,14,NA,NA
CSFYRDRAYEQYF,TGCAGCTTTTACCGGGACAGGGCCTACGAGCAGTACTTC,TRBJ2-7,TRBV29-1,13,TRBD1,NA
CASSDWGGNSYEQYF,TGTGCCAGCAGTGATTGGGGAGGGAACTCCTACGAGCAGTACTTC,TRBJ2-7,TRBV25-1,15,TRBD2,NA
CAISPKGGGTEAFF,TGTGCCATCAGCCCCAAGGGAGGGGGCACTGAAGCTTTCTTT,TRBJ1-1,TRBV10-3,14,NA,few
CSSWERSDTQYF,TGCAGCTCATGGGAAAGGTCAGATACGCAGTATTTT,TRBJ2-3,TRBV29-1,12,NA,NA
CASSQQDSYGYTF,TGTGCCAGCAGCCAACAGGACAGCTATGGCTACACCTTC,TRBJ1-2,TRBV14,13,NA,NA
CASSQGQASTDTQYF,TGTGCCAGCAGTCAGGGACAGGCTAGCACAGATACGCAGTATTTT,TRBJ2-3,TRBV6-1,15,TRBD1,NA
CASSSGQTYGYTF,TGCGCCAGCAGCTCGGGACAGACCTATGGCTACACCTTC,TRBJ1-2,TRBV5-1,13,TRBD1,few
CARSRMRMGRECNQPQHF,TGTGCCAGGTCCCGAATGAGGATGGGGAGGGAATGCAATCAGCCCCAGCATTTT,TRBJ1-5,TRBV25-1,18,NA,NA
CASSYGRDTQYF,TGTGCCAGCAGCTACGGACGAGATACGCAGTATTTT,TRBJ2-3,TRBV2,12,NA,NA
CASSLEGSQETQYF,TGCGCCAGCAGCTTGGAGGGAAGCCAAGAGACCCAGTACTTC,TRBJ2-5,TRBV5-1,14,NA,few
CAWSGDTDTQYF,TGTGCCTGGAGTGGTGACACAGATACGCAGTATTTT,TRBJ2-3,TRBV30,12,NA,NA
CASSQGLGVYGYTF,TGTGCCAGCAGCCAAGGTCTGGGTGTGTATGGCTACACCTTC,TRBJ1-2,TRBV14,14,NA,NA